These T cell receptor beta chains were read from a single sample in a study of T cell responses to AZD1222 COVID-19 vaccine. Data came from immunoSEQ multiplex PCR; TCRdb stores just in-frame clones and leaves some out. The sample has about 170,000 clones, 87% seen once. This specimen was peripheral blood, taken on day 0 of AZD1222 vaccination. The receptors come from an adult in good health. CDR3s include the opening cysteine and the closing phenylalanine or tryptophan. Clone size is shown for a subset of rows, as once, few, many or a class of expanded clone.

V gene	clone size	J gene	CDR3 protein
TRBV18	.	TRBJ1-3	CASSRTETGTGNTIYF
TRBV15	.	TRBJ2-2	CATSRPSGRETGELFF
TRBV28	.	TRBJ1-1	CASTSGPGGGGTEAFF
TRBV7-2	once	TRBJ2-5	CASSRPGRRQETQYF
TRBV6-5	.	TRBJ1-3	CASYRVTGNTIYF
TRBV18	once	TRBJ1-1	CASSLWTGMNTEAFF
TRBV28	few	TRBJ1-2	CASREGASNYGYTF
TRBV5-1	few	TRBJ1-3	CASKEQGLGNTIYF
TRBV5-5	once	TRBJ1-1	CASSLQTGMNTEAFF
TRBV29-1	.	TRBJ2-5	CSVETGWETQYF
TRBV19	.	TRBJ1-5	CASSSQGPQPQHF
TRBV6-5	.	TRBJ1-1	CASSRNTGATEAFF
TRBV30	once	TRBJ2-1	CAWSVQGAAYDEQFF
TRBV27	.	TRBJ1-5	CASSSGGQPQHF
TRBV9	few	TRBJ2-1	CASSVVGIVDNEQFF
TRBV19	once	TRBJ2-1	CASSTHSGMPYNEQFF
TRBV6-6	.	TRBJ2-1	CASQLGGGSYNEQFF
TRBV12-3/TRBV12-4	.	TRBJ1-1	CASSFGTGAFF
TRBV5-5	once	TRBJ2-5	CASSPLAGGRETQYF
TRBV12-3/TRBV12-4	once	TRBJ1-1	CASSARRTEAFF
TRBV28	.	TRBJ1-2	CASKSWSPNYGYTF
TRBV10-3	.	TRBJ2-7	CAISGRDETYEQYF
TRBV2	.	TRBJ2-3	CASRAQGTGTDTQYF
TRBV18	.	TRBJ1-5	CASSPRRAEGQPQHF
TRBV4-2	.	TRBJ2-7	CASSQDIAGGPYEQYF
TRBV5-1	.	TRBJ2-1	CASSLARTGVREQFF
TRBV6-4	.	TRBJ2-4	CASSDLRSLDIAKNIQYF
TRBV9	.	TRBJ2-3	CASSRDLTDTQYF
TRBV24-1	once	TRBJ1-4	CATSDGTNEKLFF
TRBV9	.	TRBJ2-7	CASSKNRGSYEQYF
TRBV4-1	.	TRBJ1-1	CASRTGNTEAFF
TRBV5-5	.	TRBJ1-3	CASSFSQGPLSGNTIYF